The 3 T cell receptor beta chains presented below share a single source sample, sequenced in a study. Using its own MiXCR run on the 5' RACE reads, TCRdb lists one record per CDR3 protein. This sample has nearly 55,000 distinct CDR3 sequences, with around 26% found just once. Sequenced: tumor-infiltrating naive CD4+ T cells sorted from the breast tumor. Subset of the sample: naive CD4+ T cells, CD4+CD45RA+CD25-. Receptors originate from a female donor with breast cancer.

This clonotype has a handful of counts. The genes are TRBV5-1 and TRBJ2-3, with TRBD2 matching over 11 bases. Germline V gives CDR1 SGHRS, CDR2 YFSETQ. The J segment lost 5 bases and the V segment lost 1 base, leaving 6 bases of the junction unmatched. The CDR3 is made up of 16 amino acids. The CDR3 DNA sequence: TGCGCCAGCAGCTTGCTAGCGGGAGGCCCGGGAGATACGCAGTATTTT. It translates to CASSLLAGGPGDTQYF.

The rearrangement links TRBV12-3 or TRBV12-4 to TRBJ1-6; D perhaps matches TRBD1 (5 bases). Trimming pared 3 bases from V and 2 bases from J, leaving 20 bases between. The CDR3 runs 19 residues. Here the CDR3 reads CASSFYGISKGTYNSPLHF. In DNA, the CDR3 is TGTGCCAGCAGTTTTTATGGGATTTCAAAGGGGACCTATAATTCACCCCTCCACTTT.

This clonotype was seen a handful of times. V gene TRBV6-6 combines with J gene TRBJ2-4, with D possibly being TRBD1 (6 bases). Trimming shortened V by 2 bases and J by 4 bases, and 6 bases separated the two germline ends. Germline CDR1 is MNHNY and CDR2 is SVGAGI (reference sequence). There are 13 residues in the CDR3. As DNA, the CDR3 is TGTGCCAGCAGTTACGGGACAAAAAACATTCAGTACTTC. It is translated as CASSYGTKNIQYF.